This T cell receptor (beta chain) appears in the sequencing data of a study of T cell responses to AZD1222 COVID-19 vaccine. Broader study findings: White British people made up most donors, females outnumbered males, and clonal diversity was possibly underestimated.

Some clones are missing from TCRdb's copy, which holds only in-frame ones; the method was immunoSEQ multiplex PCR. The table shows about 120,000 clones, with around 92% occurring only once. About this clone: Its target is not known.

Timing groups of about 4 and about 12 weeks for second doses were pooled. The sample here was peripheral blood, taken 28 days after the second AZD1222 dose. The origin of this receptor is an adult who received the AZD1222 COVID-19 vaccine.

The CDR3 region is CASSPGQGQGELFF. For the CDR3, the DNA is TGCGCCAGCAGCCCCGGACAGGGGCAGGGAGAGCTGTTTTTT. The chain carries TRBV5-1 and TRBJ2-2; 9 bases are shared with TRBD1. Germline CDR1 and CDR2: SGHRS and YFSETQ. V was clipped by 4 bases and J by 11 bases; unmatched bases: 9. The CDR3 consists of 14 residues.